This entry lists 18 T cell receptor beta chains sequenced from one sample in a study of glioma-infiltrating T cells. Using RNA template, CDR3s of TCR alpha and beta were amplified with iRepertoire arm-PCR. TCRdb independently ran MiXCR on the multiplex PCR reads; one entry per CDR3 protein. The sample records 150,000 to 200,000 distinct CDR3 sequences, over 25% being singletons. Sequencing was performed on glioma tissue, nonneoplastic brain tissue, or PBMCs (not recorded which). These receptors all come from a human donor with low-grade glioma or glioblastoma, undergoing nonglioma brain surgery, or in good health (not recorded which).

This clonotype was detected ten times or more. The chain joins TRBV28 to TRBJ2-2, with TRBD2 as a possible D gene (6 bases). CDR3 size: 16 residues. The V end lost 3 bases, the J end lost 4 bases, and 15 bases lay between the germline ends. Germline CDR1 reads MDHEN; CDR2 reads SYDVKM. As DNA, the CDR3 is TGTGCCAGCAGTTTTACTTTAGCGGTCCCCACCGGGGAGCTGTTTTTT. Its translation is CASSFTLAVPTGELFF.

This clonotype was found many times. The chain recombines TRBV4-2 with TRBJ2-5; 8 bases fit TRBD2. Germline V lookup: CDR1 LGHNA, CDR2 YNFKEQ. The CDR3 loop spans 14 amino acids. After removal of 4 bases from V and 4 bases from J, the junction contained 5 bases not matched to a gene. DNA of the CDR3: TGTGCCAGCAGCCCCGGACTAGCCCCAGAGACCCAGTACTTC. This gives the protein CASSPGLAPETQYF.

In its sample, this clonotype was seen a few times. CDR3: CASSQDSVQYF. The DNA for the CDR3 is TGTGCCAGCAGCCAAGACTCAGTGCAGTACTTC. This rearrangement joins TRBV13 to TRBJ2-7; D ambiguous. The CDR3 totals 11 residues. Germline V gives CDR1 PRHDT, CDR2 FYEKMQ (reference sequence). Trimming took 5 bases from V and 9 from J, leaving 11 bases between them.

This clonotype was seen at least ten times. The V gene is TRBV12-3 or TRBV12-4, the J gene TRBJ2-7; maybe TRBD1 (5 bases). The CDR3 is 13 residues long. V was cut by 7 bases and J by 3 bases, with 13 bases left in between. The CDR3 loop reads CASTSQGYYEQYF. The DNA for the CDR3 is TGTGCCAGCACTTCCCAGGGATACTACGAGCAGTACTTC.

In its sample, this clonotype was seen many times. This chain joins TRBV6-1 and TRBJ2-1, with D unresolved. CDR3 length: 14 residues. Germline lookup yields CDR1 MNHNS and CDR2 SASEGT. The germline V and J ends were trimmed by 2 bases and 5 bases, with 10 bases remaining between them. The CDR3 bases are TGTGCCAGCAGTGAAAGTGGGATAAACAATGAGCAGTTCTTC. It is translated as CASSESGINNEQFF.

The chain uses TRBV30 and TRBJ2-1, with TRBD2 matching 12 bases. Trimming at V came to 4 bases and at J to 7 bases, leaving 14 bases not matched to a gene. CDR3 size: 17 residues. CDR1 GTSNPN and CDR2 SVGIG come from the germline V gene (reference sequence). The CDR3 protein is CAWTRSTGLAGRNEQFF. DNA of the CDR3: TGTGCCTGGACCCGTTCAACGGGACTAGCGGGTCGGAATGAGCAGTTCTTC.

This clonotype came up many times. CDR3 DNA sequence: TGTGCCAGCAGTGATAGTAAGATCACCGGGGAGCTGTTTTTT. Translating gives CASSDSKITGELFF. The chain uses TRBV25-1 and TRBJ2-2; D not certain. The CDR3 runs to 14 residues. Trimming pared 3 bases from V and 4 bases from J, leaving 9 bases between. Per the germline V gene, CDR1 is MGHDK and CDR2 is SYGVNS. Full variable domain (remainder filled in from reference TRBV25-1 and TRBJ2-2): EADIYQTPRYLVIGTGKKITLECSQTMGHDKMYWYQQDPGMELHLIHYSYGVNSTEKGDLSSESTVSRIRTEHFPLTLESARPSHTSQYLCASSDSKITGELFFGEGSRLTVL.

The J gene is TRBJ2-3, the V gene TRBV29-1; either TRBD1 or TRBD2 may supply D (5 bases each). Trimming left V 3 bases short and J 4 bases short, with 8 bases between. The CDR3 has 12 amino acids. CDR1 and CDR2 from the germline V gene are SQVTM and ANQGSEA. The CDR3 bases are TGCAGCGTTGATGGGGGATCAGATACGCAGTATTTT. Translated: CSVDGGSDTQYF.

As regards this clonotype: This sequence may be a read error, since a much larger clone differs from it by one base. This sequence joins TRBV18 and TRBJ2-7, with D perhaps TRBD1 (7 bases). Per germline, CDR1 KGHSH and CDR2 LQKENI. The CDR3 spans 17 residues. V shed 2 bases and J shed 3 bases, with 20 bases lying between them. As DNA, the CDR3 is TGTGCCAGCTCACCATGGAGGGGGCTAGTGGGAGACTACGAGCAGTACTTC. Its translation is CASSPWRGLVGDYEQYF. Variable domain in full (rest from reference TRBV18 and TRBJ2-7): NAGVMQNPRHLVRRRGQEARLRCSPMKGHSHVYWYRQLPEEGLKFMVYLQKENIIDESGMPKERFSAEFPKEGPSILRIQQVVRGDSAAYFCASSPWRGLVGDYEQYFGPGTRLTVT.

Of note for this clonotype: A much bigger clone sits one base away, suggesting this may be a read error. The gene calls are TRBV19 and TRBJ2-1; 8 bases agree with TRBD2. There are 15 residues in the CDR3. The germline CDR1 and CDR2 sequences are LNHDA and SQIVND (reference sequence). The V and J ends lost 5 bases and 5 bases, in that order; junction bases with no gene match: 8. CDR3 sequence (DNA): TGTGCCAGTAGTCAGAGCGGGAGTTTCAACAATGAGCAGTTCTTC. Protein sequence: CASSQSGSFNNEQFF. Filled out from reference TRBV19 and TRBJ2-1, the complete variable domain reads DGGITQSPKYLFRKEGQNVTLSCEQNLNHDAMYWYRQDPGQGLRLIYYSQIVNDFQKGDIAEGYSVSREKKESFPLTVTSAQKNPTAFYLCASSQSGSFNNEQFFGPGTRLTVL.

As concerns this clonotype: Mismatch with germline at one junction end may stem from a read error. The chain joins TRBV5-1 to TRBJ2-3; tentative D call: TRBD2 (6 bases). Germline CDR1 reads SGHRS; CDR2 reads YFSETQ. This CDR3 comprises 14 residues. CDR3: CASSLGLATDKQYF. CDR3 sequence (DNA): TGCGCCAGCAGCCTGGGACTGGCCACAGATAAGCAGTATTTT.

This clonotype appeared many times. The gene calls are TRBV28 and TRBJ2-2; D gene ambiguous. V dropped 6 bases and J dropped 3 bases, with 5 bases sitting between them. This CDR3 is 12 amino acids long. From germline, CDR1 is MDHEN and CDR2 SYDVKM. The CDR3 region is CASREYTGELFF. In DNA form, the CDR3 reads TGTGCCAGCAGAGAGTACACCGGGGAGCTGTTTTTT.

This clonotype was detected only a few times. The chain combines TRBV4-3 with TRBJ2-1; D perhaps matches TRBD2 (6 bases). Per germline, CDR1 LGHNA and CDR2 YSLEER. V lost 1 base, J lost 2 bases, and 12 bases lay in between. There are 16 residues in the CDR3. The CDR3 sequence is CASSQGYGSPYNEQFF. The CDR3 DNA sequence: TGCGCCAGCAGCCAAGGTTACGGGAGCCCCTACAATGAGCAGTTCTTC.

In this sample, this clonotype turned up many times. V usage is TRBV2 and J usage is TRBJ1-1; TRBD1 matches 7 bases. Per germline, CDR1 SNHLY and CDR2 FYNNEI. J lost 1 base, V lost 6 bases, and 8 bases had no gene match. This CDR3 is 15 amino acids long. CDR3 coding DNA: TGTGCCAGCAGCGCCCCGGGACAGCCGAACACTGAAGCTTTCTTT. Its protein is CASSAPGQPNTEAFF.

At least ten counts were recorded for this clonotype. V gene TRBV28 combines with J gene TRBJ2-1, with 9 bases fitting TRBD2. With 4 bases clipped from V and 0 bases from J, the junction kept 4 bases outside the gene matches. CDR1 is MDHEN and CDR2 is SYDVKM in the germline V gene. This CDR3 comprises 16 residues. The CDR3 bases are TGTGCCAGCAGTTCCCCTAGCGGGACCTCCTACAATGAGCAGTTCTTC. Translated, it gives CASSSPSGTSYNEQFF.

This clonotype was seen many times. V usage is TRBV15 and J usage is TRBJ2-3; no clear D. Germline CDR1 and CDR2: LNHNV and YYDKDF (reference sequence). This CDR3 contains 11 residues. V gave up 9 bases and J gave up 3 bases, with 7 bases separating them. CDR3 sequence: CATRQTDTQYF. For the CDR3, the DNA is TGTGCCACTCGTCAAACAGATACGCAGTATTTT.

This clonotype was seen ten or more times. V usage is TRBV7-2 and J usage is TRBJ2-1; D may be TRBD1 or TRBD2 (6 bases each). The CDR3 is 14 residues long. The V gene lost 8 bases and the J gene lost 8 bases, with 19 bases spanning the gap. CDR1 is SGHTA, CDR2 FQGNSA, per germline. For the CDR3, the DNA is TGTGCCAGCGGGGGCGGGGCCCTTGAGTATGAGCAGTTCTTC. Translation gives CASGGGALEYEQFF.

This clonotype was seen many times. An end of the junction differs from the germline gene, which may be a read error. The CDR3 loop reads CASSSGWGDEQYF. The CDR3 nucleotides are TGTGCTAGCAGCTCGGGATGGGGCGACGAGCAGTACTTC. The V call is TRBV7-7, the J call TRBJ2-7; D may be TRBD1 or TRBD2 (5 bases each). The CDR3 runs 13 residues. Per germline, CDR1 SSHAT and CDR2 FNYEAQ (reference sequence).